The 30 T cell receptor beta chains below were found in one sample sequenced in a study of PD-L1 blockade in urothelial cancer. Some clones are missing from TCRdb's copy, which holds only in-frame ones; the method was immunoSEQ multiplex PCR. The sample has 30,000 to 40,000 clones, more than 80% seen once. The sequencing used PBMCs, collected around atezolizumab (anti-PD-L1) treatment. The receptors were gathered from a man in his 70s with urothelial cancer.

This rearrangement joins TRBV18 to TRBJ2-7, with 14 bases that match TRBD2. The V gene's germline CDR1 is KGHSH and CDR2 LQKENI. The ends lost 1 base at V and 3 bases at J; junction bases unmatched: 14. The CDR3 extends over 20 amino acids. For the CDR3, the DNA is TGTGCCAGCTCACCACTCGGGACTAGCGGGAGAGGGGCCGGGAGCTACGAGCAGTACTTC. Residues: CASSPLGTSGRGAGSYEQYF.

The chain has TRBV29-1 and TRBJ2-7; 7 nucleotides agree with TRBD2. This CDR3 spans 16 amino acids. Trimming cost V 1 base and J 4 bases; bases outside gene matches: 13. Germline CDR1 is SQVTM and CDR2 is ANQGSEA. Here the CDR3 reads CSVEAGRGGRSYEQYF. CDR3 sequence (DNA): TGCAGCGTTGAAGCGGGTCGTGGCGGGAGATCTTACGAGCAGTACTTC.

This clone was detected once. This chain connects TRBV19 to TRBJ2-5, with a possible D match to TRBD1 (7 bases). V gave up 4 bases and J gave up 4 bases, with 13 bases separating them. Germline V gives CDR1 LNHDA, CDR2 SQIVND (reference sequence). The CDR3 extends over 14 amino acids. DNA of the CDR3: TGTGCCAGTAGTACAGGGGGAGGAGCAGAGACCCAGTACTTC. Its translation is CASSTGGGAETQYF. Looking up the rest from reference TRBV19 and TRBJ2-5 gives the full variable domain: DGGITQSPKYLFRKEGQNVTLSCEQNLNHDAMYWYRQDPGQGLRLIYYSQIVNDFQKGDIAEGYSVSREKKESFPLTVTSAQKNPTAFYLCASSTGGGAETQYFGPGTRLLVL.

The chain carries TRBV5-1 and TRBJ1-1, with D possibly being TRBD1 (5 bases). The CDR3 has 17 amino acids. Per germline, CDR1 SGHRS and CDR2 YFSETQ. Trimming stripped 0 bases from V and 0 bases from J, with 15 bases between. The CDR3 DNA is TGCGCCAGCAGCTTGGGGGGCGCCGTGGCCATGAACACTGAAGCTTTCTTT. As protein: CASSLGGAVAMNTEAFF.

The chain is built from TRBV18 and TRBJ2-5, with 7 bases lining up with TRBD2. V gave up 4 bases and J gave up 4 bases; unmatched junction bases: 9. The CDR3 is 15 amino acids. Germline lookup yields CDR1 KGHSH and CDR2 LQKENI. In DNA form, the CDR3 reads TGTGCCAGCTCACGGGCGGTAGCGGGTGGAGAGACCCAGTACTTC. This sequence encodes CASSRAVAGGETQYF.

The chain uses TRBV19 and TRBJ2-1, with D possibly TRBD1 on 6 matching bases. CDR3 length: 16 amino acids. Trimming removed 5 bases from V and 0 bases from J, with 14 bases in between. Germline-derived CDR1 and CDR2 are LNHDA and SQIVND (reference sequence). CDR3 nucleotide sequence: TGTGCCAGTAGTCTACCGACAGGAAGCTCCTACAATGAGCAGTTCTTC. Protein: CASSLPTGSSYNEQFF.

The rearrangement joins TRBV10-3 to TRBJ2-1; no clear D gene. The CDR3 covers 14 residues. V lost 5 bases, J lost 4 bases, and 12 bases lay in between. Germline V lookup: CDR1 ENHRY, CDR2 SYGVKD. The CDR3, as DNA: TGTGCCATCAGTCTCGACTCTTTATACAATGAGCAGTTCTTC. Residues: CAISLDSLYNEQFF.

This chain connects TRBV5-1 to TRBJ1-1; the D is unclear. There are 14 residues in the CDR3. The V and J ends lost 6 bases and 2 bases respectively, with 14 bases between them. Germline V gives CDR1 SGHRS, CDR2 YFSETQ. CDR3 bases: TGCGCCAGCAAACCGTCAGGCCGCAACACTGAAGCTTTCTTT. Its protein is CASKPSGRNTEAFF.

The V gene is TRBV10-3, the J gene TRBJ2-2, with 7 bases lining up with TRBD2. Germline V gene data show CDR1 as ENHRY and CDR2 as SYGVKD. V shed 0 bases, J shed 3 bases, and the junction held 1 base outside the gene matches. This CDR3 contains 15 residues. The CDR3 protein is CAISESGGYTGELFF. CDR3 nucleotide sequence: TGTGCCATCAGTGAGTCGGGGGGGTACACCGGGGAGCTGTTTTTT.

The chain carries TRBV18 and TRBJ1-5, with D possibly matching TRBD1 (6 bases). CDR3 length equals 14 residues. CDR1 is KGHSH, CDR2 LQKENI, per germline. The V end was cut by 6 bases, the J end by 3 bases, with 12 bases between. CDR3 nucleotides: TGTGCCAGCTCTCTTGACAGGTCCAATCAGCCCCAGCATTTT. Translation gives CASSLDRSNQPQHF.

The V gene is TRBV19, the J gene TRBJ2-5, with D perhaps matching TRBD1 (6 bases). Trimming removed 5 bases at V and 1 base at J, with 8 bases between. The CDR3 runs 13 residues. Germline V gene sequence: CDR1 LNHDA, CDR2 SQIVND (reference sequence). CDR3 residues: CASSHRAQETQYF. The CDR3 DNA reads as TGTGCCAGTAGTCACAGGGCCCAAGAGACCCAGTACTTC. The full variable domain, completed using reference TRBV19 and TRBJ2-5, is DGGITQSPKYLFRKEGQNVTLSCEQNLNHDAMYWYRQDPGQGLRLIYYSQIVNDFQKGDIAEGYSVSREKKESFPLTVTSAQKNPTAFYLCASSHRAQETQYFGPGTRLLVL.

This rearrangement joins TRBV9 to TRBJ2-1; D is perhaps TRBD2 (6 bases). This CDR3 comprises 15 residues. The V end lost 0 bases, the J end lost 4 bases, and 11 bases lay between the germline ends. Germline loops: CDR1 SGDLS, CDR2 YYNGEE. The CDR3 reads CASSVGAGRYNEQFF. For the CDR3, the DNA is TGTGCCAGCAGCGTAGGCGCGGGAAGATACAATGAGCAGTTCTTC.

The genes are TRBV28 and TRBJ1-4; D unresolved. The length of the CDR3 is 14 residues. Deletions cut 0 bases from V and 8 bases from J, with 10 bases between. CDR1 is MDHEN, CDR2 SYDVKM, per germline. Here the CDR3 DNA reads TGTGCCAGCAGTTTATGGGGGAGAGGAGAAAAACTGTTTTTT. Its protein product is CASSLWGRGEKLFF.

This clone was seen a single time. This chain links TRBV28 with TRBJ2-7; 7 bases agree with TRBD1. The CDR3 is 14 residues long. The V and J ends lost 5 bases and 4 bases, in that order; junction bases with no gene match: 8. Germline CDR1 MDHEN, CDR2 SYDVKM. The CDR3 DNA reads TGTGCCAGCAGTCCCCGGGACAGTGATTACGAGCAGTACTTC. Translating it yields CASSPRDSDYEQYF. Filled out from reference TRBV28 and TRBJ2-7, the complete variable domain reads DVKVTQSSRYLVKRTGEKVFLECVQDMDHENMFWYRQDPGLGLRLIYFSYDVKMKEKGDIPEGYSVSREKKERFSLILESASTNQTSMYLCASSPRDSDYEQYFGPGTRLTVT.

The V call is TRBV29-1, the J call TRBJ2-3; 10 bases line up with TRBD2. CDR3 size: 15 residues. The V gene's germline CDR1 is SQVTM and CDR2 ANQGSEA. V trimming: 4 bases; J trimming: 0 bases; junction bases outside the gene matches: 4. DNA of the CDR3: TGCAGCGTTGGGGTAGCGGGAGGTAGCACAGATACGCAGTATTTT. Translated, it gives CSVGVAGGSTDTQYF.

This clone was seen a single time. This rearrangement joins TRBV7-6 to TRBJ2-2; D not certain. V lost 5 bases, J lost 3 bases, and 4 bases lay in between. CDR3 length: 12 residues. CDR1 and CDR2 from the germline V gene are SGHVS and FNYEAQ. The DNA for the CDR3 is TGTGCCAGCAGCCCATACACCGGGGAGCTGTTTTTT. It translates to CASSPYTGELFF.

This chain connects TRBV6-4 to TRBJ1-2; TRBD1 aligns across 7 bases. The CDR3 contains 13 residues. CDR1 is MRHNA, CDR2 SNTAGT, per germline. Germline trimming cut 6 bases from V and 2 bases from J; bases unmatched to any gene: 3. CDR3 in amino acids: CASRQGPNYGYTF. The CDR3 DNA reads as TGTGCCAGCAGACAGGGGCCCAACTATGGCTACACCTTC.

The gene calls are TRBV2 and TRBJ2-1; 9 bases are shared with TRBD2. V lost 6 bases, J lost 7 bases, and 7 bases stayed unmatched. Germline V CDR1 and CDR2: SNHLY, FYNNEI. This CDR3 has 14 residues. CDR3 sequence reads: CASSLAGPGNEQFF. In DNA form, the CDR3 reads TGTGCCAGCAGCCTAGCGGGACCTGGGAATGAGCAGTTCTTC.

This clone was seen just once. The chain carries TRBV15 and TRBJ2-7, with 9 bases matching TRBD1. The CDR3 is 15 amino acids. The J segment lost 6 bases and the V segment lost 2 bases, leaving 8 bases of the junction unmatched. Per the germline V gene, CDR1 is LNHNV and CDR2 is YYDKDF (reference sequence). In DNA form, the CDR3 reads TGTGCCACCAGCAGAACCGGGACAGGGTTCGGCGAGCAGTACTTC. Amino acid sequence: CATSRTGTGFGEQYF. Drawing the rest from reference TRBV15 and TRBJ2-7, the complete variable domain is DAMVIQNPRYQVTQFGKPVTLSCSQTLNHNVMYWYQQKSSQAPKLLFHYYDKDFNNEADTPDNFQSRRPNTSFCFLDIRSPGLGDTAMYLCATSRTGTGFGEQYFGPGTRLTVT.

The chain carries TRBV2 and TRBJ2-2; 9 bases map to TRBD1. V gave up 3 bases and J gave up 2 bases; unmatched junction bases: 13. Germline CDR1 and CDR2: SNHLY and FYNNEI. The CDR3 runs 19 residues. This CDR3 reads CASSDLVWTGATNTGELFF. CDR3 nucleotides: TGTGCCAGCAGTGATCTTGTCTGGACAGGGGCCACCAACACCGGGGAGCTGTTTTTT.

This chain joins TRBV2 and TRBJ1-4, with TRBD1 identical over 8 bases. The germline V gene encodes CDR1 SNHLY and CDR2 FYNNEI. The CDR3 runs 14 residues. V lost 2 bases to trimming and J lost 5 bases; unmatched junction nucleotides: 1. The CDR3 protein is CASSERQGNEKLFF. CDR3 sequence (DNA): TGTGCCAGCAGTGAACGACAGGGGAATGAAAAACTGTTTTTT.

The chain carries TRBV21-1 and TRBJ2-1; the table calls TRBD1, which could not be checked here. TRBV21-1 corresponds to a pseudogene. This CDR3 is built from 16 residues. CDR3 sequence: CASSKGERDIYNEQFF. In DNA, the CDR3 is TGTGCCAGCAGCAAAGGAGAACGGGACATCTACAATGAGCAGTTCTTC.

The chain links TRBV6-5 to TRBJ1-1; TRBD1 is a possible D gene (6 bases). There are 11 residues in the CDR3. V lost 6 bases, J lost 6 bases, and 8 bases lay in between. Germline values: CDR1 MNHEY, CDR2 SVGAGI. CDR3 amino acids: CASRTGSEAFF. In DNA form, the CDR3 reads TGTGCCAGCAGAACAGGGTCTGAAGCTTTCTTT.

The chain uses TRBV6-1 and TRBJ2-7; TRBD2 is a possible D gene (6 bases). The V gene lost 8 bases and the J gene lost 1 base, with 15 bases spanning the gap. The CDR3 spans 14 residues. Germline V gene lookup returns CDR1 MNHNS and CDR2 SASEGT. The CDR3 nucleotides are TGTGCCAGCCGGAGGGCGGGCATATCCTACGAGCAGTACTTC. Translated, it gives CASRRAGISYEQYF.

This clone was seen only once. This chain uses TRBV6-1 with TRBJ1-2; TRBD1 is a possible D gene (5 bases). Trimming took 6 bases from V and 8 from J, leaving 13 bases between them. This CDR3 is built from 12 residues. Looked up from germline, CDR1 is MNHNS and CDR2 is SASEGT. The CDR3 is CASSSGGVGYTF. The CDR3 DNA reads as TGTGCCAGCAGCAGCGGGGGGGTCGGCTACACCTTC.

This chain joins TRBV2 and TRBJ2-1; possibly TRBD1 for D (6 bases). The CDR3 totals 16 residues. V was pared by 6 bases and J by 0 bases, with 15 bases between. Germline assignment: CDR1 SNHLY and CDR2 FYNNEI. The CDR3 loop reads CASRRVAGDSYNEQFF. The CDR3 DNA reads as TGTGCCAGCAGAAGGGTCGCAGGGGACTCCTACAATGAGCAGTTCTTC.

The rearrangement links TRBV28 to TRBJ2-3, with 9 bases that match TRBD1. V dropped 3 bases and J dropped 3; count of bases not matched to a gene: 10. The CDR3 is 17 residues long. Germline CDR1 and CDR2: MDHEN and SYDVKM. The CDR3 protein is CASSFKAGDRETDTQYF. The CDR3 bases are TGTGCCAGCAGTTTTAAGGCGGGGGACAGGGAGACAGATACGCAGTATTTT.

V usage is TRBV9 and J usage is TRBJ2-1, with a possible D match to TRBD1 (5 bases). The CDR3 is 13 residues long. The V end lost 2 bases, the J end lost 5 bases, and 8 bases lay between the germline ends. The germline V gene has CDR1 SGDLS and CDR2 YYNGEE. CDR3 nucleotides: TGTGCCAGCAGCGTTACAGGAAACAATGAGCAGTTCTTC. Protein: CASSVTGNNEQFF.

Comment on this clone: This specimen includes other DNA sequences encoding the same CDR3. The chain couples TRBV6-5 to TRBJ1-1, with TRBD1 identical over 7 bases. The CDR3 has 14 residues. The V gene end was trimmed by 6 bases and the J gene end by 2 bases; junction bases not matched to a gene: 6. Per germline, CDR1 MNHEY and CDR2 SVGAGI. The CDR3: CASSLDRVNTEAFF. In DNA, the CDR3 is TGTGCCAGCAGCTTAGACAGGGTAAACACTGAAGCTTTCTTT.

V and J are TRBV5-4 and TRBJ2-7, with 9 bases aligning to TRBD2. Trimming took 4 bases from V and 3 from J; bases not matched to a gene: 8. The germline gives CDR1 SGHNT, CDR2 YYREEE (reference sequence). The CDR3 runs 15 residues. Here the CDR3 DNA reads TGTGCCAGCAGCCTAGGGACTAGCAGCTACTACGAGCAGTACTTC. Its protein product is CASSLGTSSYYEQYF. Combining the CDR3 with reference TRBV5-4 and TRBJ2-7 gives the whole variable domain ETGVTQSPTHLIKTRGQQVTLRCSSQSGHNTVSWYQQALGQGPQFIFQYYREEENGRGNFPPRFSGLQFPNYSSELNVNALELDDSALYLCASSLGTSSYYEQYFGPGTRLTVT.